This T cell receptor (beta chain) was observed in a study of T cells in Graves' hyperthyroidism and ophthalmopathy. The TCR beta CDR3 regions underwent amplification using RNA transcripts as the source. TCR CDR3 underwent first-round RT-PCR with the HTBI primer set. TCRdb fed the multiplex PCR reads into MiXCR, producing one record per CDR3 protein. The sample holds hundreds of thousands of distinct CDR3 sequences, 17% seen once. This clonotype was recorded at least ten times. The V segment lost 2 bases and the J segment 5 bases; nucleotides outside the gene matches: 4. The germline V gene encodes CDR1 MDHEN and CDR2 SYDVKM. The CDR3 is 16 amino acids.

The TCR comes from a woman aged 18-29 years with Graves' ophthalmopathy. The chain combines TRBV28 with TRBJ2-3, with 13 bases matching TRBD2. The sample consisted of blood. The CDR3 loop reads CASSLELAGGIDTQYF. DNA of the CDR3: TGTGCCAGCAGTTTAGAACTAGCGGGGGGGATAGATACGCAGTATTTT.